These T cell receptor beta chains were read from a single sample in a study of T cells in Graves' hyperthyroidism and ophthalmopathy. TCRdb redid the calling of the multiplex PCR reads with MiXCR, one entry per CDR3 protein. The repertoire holds 500,000 to 650,000 distinct CDR3 sequences, 13% to 15% seen once, with under 15% in the top ten. Sequenced input: blood. Receptors were obtained from a woman aged 50 to 60 with Graves' ophthalmopathy. Each CDR3 is given with its conserved first and last residue. D genes are given only for firm matches. Expanded clones are given a class, and other clones once, few, many or no size at all.

j_call,clone_size,v_call,d_call,cdr3_nt,cdr3_aa
TRBJ1-2,few,TRBV5-8,TRBD1,TGTGCCAGCAGCCCCCGATGGGACAGAGATCTATGGGGCTACACCTTC,CASSPRWDRDLWGYTF
TRBJ2-5,few,TRBV7-2,.,TGTGCCAGCGGGAGACCGGGGCTAGAGACCCAGTACTTC,CASGRPGLETQYF
TRBJ2-5,many,TRBV11-3,TRBD1,TGTGCCAGCAGCTCGACAGGGATTGAGACCCAGTACTTC,CASSSTGIETQYF
TRBJ2-7,many,TRBV20-1,TRBD2,TGCAGTGCTCTACCGACTAGCGGGAGCTACGAGCAGTACTTC,CSALPTSGSYEQYF
TRBJ2-2,many,TRBV5-1,TRBD2,TGCGCCAGCAGCTTCATGTCTAGCGGATACACCGGGGAGCTGTTTTTT,CASSFMSSGYTGELFF
TRBJ2-3,.,TRBV9,.,TGTGCCAGCAGCGCCGACTTAAGCCTAACAGATACGCAGTATTTT,CASSADLSLTDTQYF
TRBJ2-4,.,TRBV6-1,TRBD1,TGTGCCAGCAGCAACGAGGACAGGGCGGCCCCAATAATTCAGTACTTC,CASSNEDRAAPIIQYF
TRBJ1-4,many,TRBV7-9,.,TGTGCCAGCAGCCCACCTTCGGTATTACGAGAAAAACTGTTTTTT,CASSPPSVLREKLFF
TRBJ1-2,.,TRBV6-1,.,TGTGCCAGCAAACCTTCCGGGGGCGAAAACTATGGCTACACCTTC,CASKPSGGENYGYTF
TRBJ2-3,few,TRBV11-2,TRBD2,TGTGCCAGCAGAAGACTAGCGGGTTTAGATACGCAGTATTTT,CASRRLAGLDTQYF
TRBJ1-5,.,TRBV7-6,.,TGTGCCAGCAGCTCCGGGGTTGATCAGCCCCAGCATTTT,CASSSGVDQPQHF
TRBJ2-3,many,TRBV6-2/TRBV6-3,.,TGTGCCAGCAGTTACAGGGAAGATACGCAGTATTTT,CASSYREDTQYF
TRBJ1-4,.,TRBV29-1,TRBD1,TGCAGCGTAGCCGGGACAGGGTATTACGAAAAACTGTTTTTT,CSVAGTGYYEKLFF
TRBJ2-3,many,TRBV19,TRBD2,TGTGCCAGTAGTATGGGGAGAGGGACTAGCGGGAGCACAGATACGCAGTATTTT,CASSMGRGTSGSTDTQYF
TRBJ1-5,many,TRBV30,.,TGTGCCTGGAGTGCCCGGGGTCAGCCCCAGCATTTT,CAWSARGQPQHF
TRBJ2-3,many,TRBV20-1,.,TGCAGTGCTAGAGTTTTGAGCGCCCCAGTTTACACAGATACGCAGTATTTT,CSARVLSAPVYTDTQYF
TRBJ1-2,.,TRBV28,TRBD1,TGTGCCAGCAGTTTACTGGGGGCAGGGGGCCGATATGGCTACGCCTTC,CASSLLGAGGRYGYAF
TRBJ2-7,many,TRBV6-1,TRBD1,TGTGCCAGCACCCGGATTACGGGACAGGACACCTACGAGCAGTACTTC,CASTRITGQDTYEQYF
TRBJ1-5,many,TRBV27,.,TGTGCCACCAAACCACAGGGCAAGGGTCAGCCCCAGCATTTT,CATKPQGKGQPQHF
TRBJ1-2,many,TRBV6-2/TRBV6-3,.,TGTGCCAGCAGATACCAACAGGCTCCCTATGGCTACACCTTC,CASRYQQAPYGYTF
TRBJ2-2,few,TRBV7-6,.,TGTGCCAGCAGCTTAGTATCTGGAGACACCGGGGAGCTGTTTTTT,CASSLVSGDTGELFF
TRBJ2-1,.,TRBV5-4,TRBD2,TGTGCCAGCAGCTTGGGTGTGAGTCTAGCGGGAGGTCGGCGGGAGCAGTTCTTC,CASSLGVSLAGGRREQFF
TRBJ1-6,few,TRBV7-9,.,TGTGCCAGCAGCTTAGATGGTCTGCTCTCACCCCTCCACTTT,CASSLDGLLSPLHF
TRBJ1-1,many,TRBV30,TRBD1,TGTGCCTGGATTGGACAGGTCAGCACTGAAGCTTTCTTT,CAWIGQVSTEAFF
TRBJ2-1,many,TRBV11-2,.,TGTGCCAGCAGCGGAGTCTTCCGGGATATCGGTGAGCAGTTCTTC,CASSGVFRDIGEQFF
TRBJ2-2,many,TRBV7-3,TRBD1,TGTGCCAGCAGCATCGACAGGGTCTCCGGGGAGCTGTTTTTT,CASSIDRVSGELFF
TRBJ1-5,many,TRBV6-2/TRBV6-3,TRBD1,TGTGCCAGCAGGATAGCGGGGACCGGGACAGGGAAGGGTCAGCCCCAGCATTTT,CASRIAGTGTGKGQPQHF
TRBJ1-1,many,TRBV2,.,TGTGCCAGCAGTGTACAGCAAAACACTGAAGCTTTCTTT,CASSVQQNTEAFF
TRBJ2-3,many,TRBV20-1,TRBD2,TGCAGTGCTAGGGCGGGAGTTACAGATACGCAGTATTTT,CSARAGVTDTQYF
TRBJ2-5,many,TRBV18,TRBD2,TGTGCCAGCTCGCCTGAACTAGCGGGAGAGGAGACCCAGTACTTC,CASSPELAGEETQYF
TRBJ2-2,few,TRBV5-6,TRBD2,TGTGCCAGCAGCACACTAGCGGGGCGGAACACCGGGGAGCTGTTTTTT,CASSTLAGRNTGELFF
TRBJ2-7,many,TRBV7-9,TRBD1,TGTGCCAGCAGCTTAGCCTCTGGACAGGGCTACGAGCAGTACTTC,CASSLASGQGYEQYF
TRBJ1-2,many,TRBV7-2,TRBD1,TGTGCCAGCAGCTTAGATGGACAGGCCAATGGCTACACCTTC,CASSLDGQANGYTF
TRBJ2-7,many,TRBV12-5,TRBD2,TGTGCTAGTGGTGCACTAGCGGGTGAGCAGTACTTC,CASGALAGEQYF
TRBJ1-5,many,TRBV7-9,TRBD1,TGTGCCAGCAGCGTGGGACAGATCAATCAGCCCCAGCATTTT,CASSVGQINQPQHF
TRBJ2-5,many,TRBV18,.,TGTGCCAGCTCGCCTTCGTACCAAGAGACCCAGTACTTC,CASSPSYQETQYF
TRBJ1-1,.,TRBV20-1,TRBD1,TGCAGTGCTAAACTGGGGGGGACAGTCACTGAAGCTTTCTTT,CSAKLGGTVTEAFF
TRBJ2-7,many,TRBV10-3,TRBD1,TGTGCCATCAGTGACCCAGCAAAGGCAAGATCAGGGGGAACCTACGAGCAGTACTTC,CAISDPAKARSGGTYEQYF
TRBJ1-1,few,TRBV19,.,TGTGCCAGTACCGCCGCTGGACGGATCATGAACACTGAAGCTTTCTTT,CASTAAGRIMNTEAFF
TRBJ1-5,.,TRBV20-1,TRBD1,TGCAGTGCAGGGGGCAGGGGATGGAATCAGCCCCAGCATTTT,CSAGGRGWNQPQHF
TRBJ2-1,.,TRBV2,TRBD2,TGTGCCAGCAGACTCAGGACTAGCGGTAACCACGATGAGCAGTTCTTC,CASRLRTSGNHDEQFF
TRBJ2-5,many,TRBV2,.,TGTGCCAGCACCCGAGGCAGGGGATTAGAAGAGACCCAGTACTTC,CASTRGRGLEETQYF
TRBJ2-5,many,TRBV5-6,.,TGTGCCAGCAGCCCTCCGGACCGACGGTACCAAGAGACCCAGTACTTC,CASSPPDRRYQETQYF
TRBJ2-1,.,TRBV27,TRBD2,TGTGCCAGCAGTTTACTTACCGGGACTAGCGGGATTTCCTACAATGAGCAGTTCTTC,CASSLLTGTSGISYNEQFF
TRBJ1-2,few,TRBV29-1,.,TGCAGCGTTGAAGATACGGGGGAGGGCTATGGCTACACCTTC,CSVEDTGEGYGYTF
TRBJ1-2,.,TRBV4-2,.,TGTGCCAGCAGCCAAGATTCGGTTAACTATGGCTACACCTTC,CASSQDSVNYGYTF
TRBJ1-5,many,TRBV30,.,TGTGCCTGGAGGGACCAAGGGGGGCATCAGCCCCAGCATTTT,CAWRDQGGHQPQHF
TRBJ1-1,.,TRBV20-1,.,TGCAGTGCAAGAGAGCGCGGTACAAAAGCTTTCTTT,CSARERGTKAFF
TRBJ2-1,many,TRBV12-3/TRBV12-4,.,TGTGCCAGCAGTTTAGCGGGAGCAGGTGTAAATGAGCAGTTCTTC,CASSLAGAGVNEQFF
TRBJ2-1,.,TRBV28,TRBD1,TGTGCCAGCAGCCCTAGACAGGGCTACTACAATGAGCAGCTCTTC,CASSPRQGYYNEQLF
TRBJ2-1,many,TRBV5-1,TRBD2,TGCGCCAGCAGCCAACTAGCGGTGAGCTCCTACAATGAGCAGTTCTTC,CASSQLAVSSYNEQFF
TRBJ2-7,.,TRBV5-6,.,TGTGCCAGCAGCACCCGACAGGGAGGCTCGCTACCTTACGAGCAGTACTTC,CASSTRQGGSLPYEQYF
TRBJ1-5,few,TRBV11-3,.,TGTGCCAGCAGCTTAGAGGCAGGGGCCTTCTATAGCAATCAGCCCCAGCATTTT,CASSLEAGAFYSNQPQHF
TRBJ2-1,.,TRBV11-2,TRBD1,TGTGCCAGCAGCTCCGACAGGGGGGAGTACAATGAGCAGTTCTTC,CASSSDRGEYNEQFF
TRBJ2-7,many,TRBV7-9,.,TGTGCCAGCAGCTCAAAAAGGGACGCCGTTTACGAGCAGTACTTC,CASSSKRDAVYEQYF